Listed below are T cell receptor beta chains from one sample, sequenced in a study of PD-1 blockade in classical Hodgkin lymphoma. The protocol was immunoSEQ multiplex PCR, while the TCRdb copy is restricted to in-frame clones and leaves out a portion. Of 50,000 to 75,000 clones in the sample, around nine tenths are singletons; the top ten hold roughly 5.4%. Specimen: peripheral blood mononuclear cells (PBMCs), collected before the second cycle of nivolumab. Receptor source: a human donor with classical Hodgkin lymphoma. Each CDR3 is given with its conserved first and last residue. Each record gives: clone size, J gene, V gene, D gene, CDR3 DNA, CDR3 protein. The D gene is left open where the match is weak. The listing skips clone size in some rows; elsewhere it reads once, few, many or a size class.

clone_size: NA
j_call: TRBJ1-2
v_call: TRBV29-1
d_call: TRBD1
cdr3_nt: TGCAGCGTCCCCGGACAGGGTCATGGCTACACCTTC
cdr3_aa: CSVPGQGHGYTF

clone_size: NA
j_call: TRBJ1-3
v_call: TRBV5-4
d_call: NA
cdr3_nt: TGTGCCAGCAGCTTTGTAGGGGCTGGAAACACCATATATTTT
cdr3_aa: CASSFVGAGNTIYF

clone_size: NA
j_call: TRBJ1-1
v_call: TRBV5-1
d_call: NA
cdr3_nt: TGCGCCAGCAGCTTAAGGGATGGCGCTGAAGCTTTCTTT
cdr3_aa: CASSLRDGAEAFF

clone_size: few
j_call: TRBJ1-1
v_call: TRBV5-1
d_call: NA
cdr3_nt: TGCGCCAGCAGCCGTTTGACAGGGAACACTGAAGCTTTCTTT
cdr3_aa: CASSRLTGNTEAFF

clone_size: NA
j_call: TRBJ2-7
v_call: TRBV18
d_call: NA
cdr3_nt: TGTGCCAGCTCCCCGACTCCGCGGGGCGAGCAGTACTTC
cdr3_aa: CASSPTPRGEQYF

clone_size: few
j_call: TRBJ1-3
v_call: TRBV19
d_call: NA
cdr3_nt: TGTGCCAGTAGTATCGACACTAACTCTGGAAACACCATATATTTT
cdr3_aa: CASSIDTNSGNTIYF

clone_size: NA
j_call: TRBJ2-2
v_call: TRBV27
d_call: NA
cdr3_nt: TGTGCCAGCAGCCCGGAGGGTTGGCGCCTCACCGGGGAGCTGTTTTTT
cdr3_aa: CASSPEGWRLTGELFF

clone_size: NA
j_call: TRBJ2-1
v_call: TRBV6-1
d_call: TRBD2
cdr3_nt: TGTGCCAGCAGTGAATGGGCTAGCGGGGGGGTGAGCTCCTACAATGAGCAGTTCTTC
cdr3_aa: CASSEWASGGVSSYNEQFF

clone_size: once
j_call: TRBJ2-1
v_call: TRBV5-1
d_call: NA
cdr3_nt: TGCGCCAGCAGCCGTGTCGGGAATGAGCAGTTCTTC
cdr3_aa: CASSRVGNEQFF

clone_size: NA
j_call: TRBJ1-5
v_call: TRBV6-6
d_call: NA
cdr3_nt: TGTGCCAGCAGTCCCTCAGGGGAAATTTGGCGGCCCCAGCATTTT
cdr3_aa: CASSPSGEIWRPQHF

clone_size: NA
j_call: TRBJ1-6
v_call: TRBV7-8
d_call: NA
cdr3_nt: TGTGCCAGCAGCTTGGGAGGGGCGGATTCACCCCTCCACTTT
cdr3_aa: CASSLGGADSPLHF

clone_size: once
j_call: TRBJ1-2
v_call: TRBV6-5
d_call: NA
cdr3_nt: TGTGCCAGCAGTTCCCAGGAAGTCGGATCTGGCTACACCTTC
cdr3_aa: CASSSQEVGSGYTF

clone_size: NA
j_call: TRBJ1-4
v_call: TRBV6-5
d_call: NA
cdr3_nt: TGTGCCAGCAATATCCTCGGGGGAGCGAATGAAAAACTGTTTTTT
cdr3_aa: CASNILGGANEKLFF

clone_size: NA
j_call: TRBJ2-2
v_call: TRBV4-1
d_call: TRBD1
cdr3_nt: TGCGCCAGCAGCCAAGGGACAGGGCGGACCGGGGAGCTGTTTTTT
cdr3_aa: CASSQGTGRTGELFF

clone_size: few
j_call: TRBJ2-7
v_call: TRBV6-1
d_call: TRBD1
cdr3_nt: TGTGCCAGCAGCCAAGGACAGGGTCGGCCCGAGCAGTACTTC
cdr3_aa: CASSQGQGRPEQYF

clone_size: NA
j_call: TRBJ2-6
v_call: TRBV5-1
d_call: NA
cdr3_nt: TGCGCCAGCAGCTTGGTGGGGGGCACTGGGGCCAACGTCCTGACTTTC
cdr3_aa: CASSLVGGTGANVLTF

clone_size: NA
j_call: TRBJ2-3
v_call: TRBV29-1
d_call: NA
cdr3_nt: TGCAGCGTTGAACTAGAGGTGGGAAATACGCAGTATTTT
cdr3_aa: CSVELEVGNTQYF

clone_size: NA
j_call: TRBJ1-5
v_call: TRBV6-6
d_call: NA
cdr3_nt: TGTGCCAGCAGTCCATCTGGGGCCGGGAATCAGCCCCAGCATTTT
cdr3_aa: CASSPSGAGNQPQHF

clone_size: NA
j_call: TRBJ2-2
v_call: TRBV6-5
d_call: TRBD2
cdr3_nt: TGTGCCAGCAGTTATGGACTAGCGACAAACACCGGGGAGCTGTTTTTT
cdr3_aa: CASSYGLATNTGELFF

clone_size: NA
j_call: TRBJ2-1
v_call: TRBV5-1
d_call: NA
cdr3_nt: TGCGCCAGCAGCTTGGGGGGCTACAAGACCAATGAGCAGTTCTTC
cdr3_aa: CASSLGGYKTNEQFF